This entry concerns a single T cell receptor (beta chain). Its antigen is unknown. No base quality values were provided; no much bigger clone lies one nucleotide off. The data originate from a study of CD4 and CD8 cells across lung adenocarcinoma regions (dated by TCRdb to the late 2010s). About the study as a whole: The study compared tumor centers with tumor margins to examine intratumor heterogeneity of the T cell receptor repertoire.

The donors were patients who had localized lung adenocarcinoma, which is a subtype of non-small cell lung cancer. Samples were obtained from the margins of localized lung adenocarcinomas. For TCR repertoire analysis, CD4+ T cells taken from tumor tissue were profiled apart from CD8+ T cells. The CDR3 goes from the cysteine to the phenylalanine over 14 residues. The read is trimmed to its CDR3 DNA, 42 bases read in frame from base 1. As encoded in the germline V gene, CDR1 is LGHNT while CDR2 is FRNRAP. The library came from PCR. The reads were generated on a HiSeq X Ten. Starting from the raw public reads, TCRdb applied fastp trimming at Q25, assembled clones with MiXCR and retained in-frame beta chains. All rows with the same CDR3 protein become a single entry with the most common DNA and genes. For this sample there are thousands of distinct CDR3 sequences; roughly 64% appear just once. The ten largest clones take up roughly 20% of the sample.

This sequence was found in a female donor with lung adenocarcinoma. The CD4 and CD8 labels of this study may be unreliable. The rearrangement joined TRBV12-5 to TRBJ2-1; 9 central bases correspond to TRBD1. The DNA end lines up better with TRBJ2-5; the J call may be wrong. The specimen was CD4+ T cells from the margin of a lung tumor. The sample's cell subset or site label, decoded: tumor margin region. In nucleotides, the sequence is TGTGCTAGTGGTTTACAGGGGGCAGGGGAGACCCAGTACTTC. The resulting protein is CASGLQGAGETQYF.